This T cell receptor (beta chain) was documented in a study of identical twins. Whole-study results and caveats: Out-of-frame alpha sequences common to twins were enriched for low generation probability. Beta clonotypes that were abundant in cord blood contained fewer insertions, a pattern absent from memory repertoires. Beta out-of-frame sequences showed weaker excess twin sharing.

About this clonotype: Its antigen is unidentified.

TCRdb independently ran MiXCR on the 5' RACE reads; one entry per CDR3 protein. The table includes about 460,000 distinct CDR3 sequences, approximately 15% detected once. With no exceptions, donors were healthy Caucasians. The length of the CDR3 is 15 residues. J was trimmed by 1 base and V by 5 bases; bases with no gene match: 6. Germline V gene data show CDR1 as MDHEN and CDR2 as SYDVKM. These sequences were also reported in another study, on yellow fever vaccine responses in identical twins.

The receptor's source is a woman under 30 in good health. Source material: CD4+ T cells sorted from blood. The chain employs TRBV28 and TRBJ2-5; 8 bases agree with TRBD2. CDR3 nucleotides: TGTGCCAGCAGTGGTAGCGGGGAGGCCCAAGAGACCCAGTACTTC. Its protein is CASSGSGEAQETQYF.